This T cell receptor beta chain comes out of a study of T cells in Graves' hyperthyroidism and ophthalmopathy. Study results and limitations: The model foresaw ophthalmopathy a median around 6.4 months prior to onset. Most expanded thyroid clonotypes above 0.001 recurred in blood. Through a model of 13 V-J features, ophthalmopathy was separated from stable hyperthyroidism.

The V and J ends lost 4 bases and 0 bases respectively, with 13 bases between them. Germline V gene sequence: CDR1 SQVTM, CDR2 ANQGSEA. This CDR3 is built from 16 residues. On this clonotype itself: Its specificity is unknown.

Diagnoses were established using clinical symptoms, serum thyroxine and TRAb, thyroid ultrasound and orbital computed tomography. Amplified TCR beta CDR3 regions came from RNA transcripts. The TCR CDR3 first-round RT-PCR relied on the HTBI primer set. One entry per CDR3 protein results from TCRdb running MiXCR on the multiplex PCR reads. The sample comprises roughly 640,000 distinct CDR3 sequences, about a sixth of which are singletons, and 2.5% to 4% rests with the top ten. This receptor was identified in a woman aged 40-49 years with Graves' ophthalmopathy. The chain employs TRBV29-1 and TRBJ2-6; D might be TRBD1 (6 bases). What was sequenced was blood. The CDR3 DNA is TGCAGCGTTGCGCCAGGGGTCCACTCTGGGGCCAACGTCCTGACTTTC. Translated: CSVAPGVHSGANVLTF.